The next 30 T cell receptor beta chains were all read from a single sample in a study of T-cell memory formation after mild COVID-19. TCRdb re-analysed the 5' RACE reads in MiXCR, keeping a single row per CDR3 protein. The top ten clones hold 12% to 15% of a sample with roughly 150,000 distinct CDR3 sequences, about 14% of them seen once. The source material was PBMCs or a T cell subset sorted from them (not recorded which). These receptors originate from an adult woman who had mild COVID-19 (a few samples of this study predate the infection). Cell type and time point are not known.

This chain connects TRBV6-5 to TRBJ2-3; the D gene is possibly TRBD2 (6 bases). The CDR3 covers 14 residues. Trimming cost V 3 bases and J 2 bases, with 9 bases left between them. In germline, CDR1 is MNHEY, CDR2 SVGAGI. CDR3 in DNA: TGTGCCAGCAGTTATGCGGGGTACACAGATACGCAGTATTTT. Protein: CASSYAGYTDTQYF.

The CDR3 is CASSLLQGEGNQPQHF. The CDR3, as DNA: TGCGCCAGCAGCCTTCTACAGGGGGAAGGCAATCAGCCCCAGCATTTT. The genes are TRBV4-1 and TRBJ1-5; 8 bases are shared with TRBD1. The germline V gene encodes CDR1 MGHRA and CDR2 YSYEKL. CDR3 size: 16 residues. V gave up 4 bases and J gave up 2 bases; unmatched junction bases: 7.

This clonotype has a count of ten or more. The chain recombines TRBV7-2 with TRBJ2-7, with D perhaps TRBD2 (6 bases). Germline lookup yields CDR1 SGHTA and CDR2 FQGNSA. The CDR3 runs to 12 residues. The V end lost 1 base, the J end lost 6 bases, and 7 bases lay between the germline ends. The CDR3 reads CASSLGRVEQYF. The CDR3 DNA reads TGTGCCAGCAGCTTAGGGAGGGTCGAGCAGTACTTC.

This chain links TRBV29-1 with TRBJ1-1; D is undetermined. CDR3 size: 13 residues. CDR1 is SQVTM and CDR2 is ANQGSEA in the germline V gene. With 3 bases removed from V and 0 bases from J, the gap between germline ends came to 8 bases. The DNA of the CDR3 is TGCAGCGTTGACAACACAGTGAACACTGAAGCTTTCTTT. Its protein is CSVDNTVNTEAFF.

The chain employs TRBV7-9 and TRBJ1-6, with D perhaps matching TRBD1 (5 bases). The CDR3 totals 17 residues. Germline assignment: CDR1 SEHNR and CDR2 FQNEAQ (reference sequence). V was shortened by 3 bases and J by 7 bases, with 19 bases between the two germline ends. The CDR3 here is CASSLGQDIGKNSPLHF. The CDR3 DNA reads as TGTGCCAGCAGCTTGGGGCAAGACATCGGCAAGAATTCACCCCTCCACTTT.

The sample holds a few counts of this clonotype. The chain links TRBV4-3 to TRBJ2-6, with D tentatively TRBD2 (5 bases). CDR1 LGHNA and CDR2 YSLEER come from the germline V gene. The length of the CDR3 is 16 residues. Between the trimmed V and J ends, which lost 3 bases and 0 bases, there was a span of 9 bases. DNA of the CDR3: TGCGCCAGCAGCCAGGACTCCTACTCTGGGGCCAACGTCCTGACTTTC. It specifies CASSQDSYSGANVLTF.

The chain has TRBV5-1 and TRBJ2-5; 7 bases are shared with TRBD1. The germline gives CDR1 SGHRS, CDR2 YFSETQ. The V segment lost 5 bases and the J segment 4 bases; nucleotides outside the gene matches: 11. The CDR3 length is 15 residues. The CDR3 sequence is CASRPTGSSGETQYF. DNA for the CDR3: TGCGCCAGCAGGCCGACAGGGTCGTCCGGAGAGACCCAGTACTTC.

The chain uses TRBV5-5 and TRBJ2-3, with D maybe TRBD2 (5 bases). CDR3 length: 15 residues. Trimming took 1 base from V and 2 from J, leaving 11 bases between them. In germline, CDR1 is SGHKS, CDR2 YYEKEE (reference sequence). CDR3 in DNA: TGTGCCAGCAGCTTGATACCGGGATCCACAGATACGCAGTATTTT. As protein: CASSLIPGSTDTQYF.

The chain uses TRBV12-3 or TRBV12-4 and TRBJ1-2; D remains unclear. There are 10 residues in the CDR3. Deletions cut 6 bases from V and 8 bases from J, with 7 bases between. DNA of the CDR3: TGTGCCAGCAGCCGAGGGGGCTACACCTTC. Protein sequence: CASSRGGYTF.

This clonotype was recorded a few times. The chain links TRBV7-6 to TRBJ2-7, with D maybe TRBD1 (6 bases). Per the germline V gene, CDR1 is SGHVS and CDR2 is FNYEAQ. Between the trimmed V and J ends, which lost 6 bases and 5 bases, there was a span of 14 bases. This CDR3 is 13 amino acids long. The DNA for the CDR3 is TGTGCCAGCAGGACCGGGACAACCCACGAGCAGTACTTC. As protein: CASRTGTTHEQYF. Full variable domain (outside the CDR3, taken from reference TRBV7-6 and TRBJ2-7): GAGVSQSPRYKVTKRGQDVALRCDPISGHVSLYWYRQALGQGPEFLTYFNYEAQQDKSGLPNDRFSAERPEGSISTLTIQRTEQRDSAMYRCASRTGTTHEQYFGPGTRLTVT.

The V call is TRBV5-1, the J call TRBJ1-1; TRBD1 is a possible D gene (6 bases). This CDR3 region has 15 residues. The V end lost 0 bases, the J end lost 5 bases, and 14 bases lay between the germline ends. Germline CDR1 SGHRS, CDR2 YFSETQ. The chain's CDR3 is CASSLGTALSTEAFF. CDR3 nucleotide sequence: TGCGCCAGCAGCTTGGGGACAGCTTTAAGTACTGAAGCTTTCTTT.

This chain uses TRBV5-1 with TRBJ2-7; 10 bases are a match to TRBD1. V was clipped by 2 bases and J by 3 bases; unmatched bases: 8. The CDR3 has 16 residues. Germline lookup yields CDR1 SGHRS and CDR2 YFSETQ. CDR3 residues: CASSFRTGGLLYEQYF. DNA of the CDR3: TGCGCCAGCAGCTTCCGGACAGGGGGGCTCCTCTACGAGCAGTACTTC.

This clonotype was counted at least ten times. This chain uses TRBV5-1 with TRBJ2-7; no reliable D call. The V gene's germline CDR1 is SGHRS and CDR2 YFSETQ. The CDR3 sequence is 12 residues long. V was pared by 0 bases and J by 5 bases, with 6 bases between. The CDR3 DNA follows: TGCGCCAGCAGCTTGGGAGCAAACGAGCAGTACTTC. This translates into CASSLGANEQYF.

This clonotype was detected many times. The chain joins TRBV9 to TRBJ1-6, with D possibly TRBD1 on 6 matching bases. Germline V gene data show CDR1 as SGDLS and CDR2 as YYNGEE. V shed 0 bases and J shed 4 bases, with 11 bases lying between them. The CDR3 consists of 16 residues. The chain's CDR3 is CASSVEPGTYNSPLHF. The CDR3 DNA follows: TGTGCCAGCAGCGTAGAGCCAGGGACATATAATTCACCCCTCCACTTT.

CDR3 DNA sequence: TGCAGTGCGACGGACAGGACCTACGAGCAGTACTTC. Amino acid sequence: CSATDRTYEQYF. The rearrangement uses TRBV20-1 and TRBJ2-7; TRBD1 agrees at 7 bases. Germline CDR1 reads DFQATT; CDR2 reads SNEGSKA (reference sequence). The CDR3 is 12 residues long. V shed 6 bases, J shed 2 bases, and the junction held 4 bases outside the gene matches.

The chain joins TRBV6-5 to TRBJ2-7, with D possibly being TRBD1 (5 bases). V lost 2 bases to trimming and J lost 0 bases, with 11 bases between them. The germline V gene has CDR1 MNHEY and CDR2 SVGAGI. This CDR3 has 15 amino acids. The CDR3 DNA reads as TGTGCCAGCAGTTACGAAGGGGAACTCTCCTACGAGCAGTACTTC. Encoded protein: CASSYEGELSYEQYF.

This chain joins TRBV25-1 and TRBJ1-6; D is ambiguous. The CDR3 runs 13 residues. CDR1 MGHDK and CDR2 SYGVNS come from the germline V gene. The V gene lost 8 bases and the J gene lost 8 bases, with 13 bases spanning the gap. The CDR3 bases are TGTGCCAGCGGCGTAGGGTGGGATTCACCCCTCCACTTT. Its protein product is CASGVGWDSPLHF.

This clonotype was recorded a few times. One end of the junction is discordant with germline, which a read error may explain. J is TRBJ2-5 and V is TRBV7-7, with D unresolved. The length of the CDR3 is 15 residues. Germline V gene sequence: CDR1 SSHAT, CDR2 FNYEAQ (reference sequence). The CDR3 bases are TGTGCTAGCAGCTTAACGGCGTCGACTGGGGAGACCCAGTACTTC. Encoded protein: CASSLTASTGETQYF.

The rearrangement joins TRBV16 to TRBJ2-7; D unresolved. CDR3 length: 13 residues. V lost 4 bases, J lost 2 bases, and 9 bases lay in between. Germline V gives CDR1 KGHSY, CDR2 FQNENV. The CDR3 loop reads CASSLFLAYEQYF. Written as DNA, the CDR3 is TGTGCCAGCAGCCTCTTCCTAGCCTACGAGCAGTACTTC.

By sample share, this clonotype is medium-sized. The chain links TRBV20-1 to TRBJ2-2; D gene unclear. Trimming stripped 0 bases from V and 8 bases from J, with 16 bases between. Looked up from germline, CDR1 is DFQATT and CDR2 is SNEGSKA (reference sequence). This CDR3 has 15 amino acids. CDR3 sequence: CSAREAGGRLGELFF. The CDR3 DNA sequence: TGCAGTGCTAGAGAGGCAGGTGGCAGGCTAGGGGAGCTGTTTTTT.

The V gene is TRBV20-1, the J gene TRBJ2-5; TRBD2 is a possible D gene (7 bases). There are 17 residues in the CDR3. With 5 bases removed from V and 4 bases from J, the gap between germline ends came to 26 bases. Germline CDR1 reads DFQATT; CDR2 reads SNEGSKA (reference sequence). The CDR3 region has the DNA TGCAGTGCTGCTCCGACAGGACGGTGGGGGGGTGGAGAGACCCAGTACTTC. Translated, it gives CSAAPTGRWGGGETQYF.

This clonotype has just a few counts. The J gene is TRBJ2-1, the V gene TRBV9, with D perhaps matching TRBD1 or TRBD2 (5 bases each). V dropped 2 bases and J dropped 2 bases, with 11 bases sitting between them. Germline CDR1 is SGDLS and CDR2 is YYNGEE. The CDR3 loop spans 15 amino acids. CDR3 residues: CASSVGDPPYNEQFF. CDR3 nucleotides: TGTGCCAGCAGCGTCGGGGACCCGCCCTACAATGAGCAGTTCTTC.

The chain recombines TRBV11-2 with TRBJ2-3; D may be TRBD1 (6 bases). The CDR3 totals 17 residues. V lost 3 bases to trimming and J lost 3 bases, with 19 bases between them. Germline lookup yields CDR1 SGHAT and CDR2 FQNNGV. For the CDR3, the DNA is TGTGCCAGCAGCTTCTTCGGGTGGGACAAATCAACAGATACGCAGTATTTT. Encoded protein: CASSFFGWDKSTDTQYF.

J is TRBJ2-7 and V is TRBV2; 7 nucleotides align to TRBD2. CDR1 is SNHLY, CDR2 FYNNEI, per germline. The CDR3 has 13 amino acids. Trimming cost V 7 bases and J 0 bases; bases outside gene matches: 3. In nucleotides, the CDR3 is TGTGCCAGCACGGGACTAAGCTCCTACGAGCAGTACTTC. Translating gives CASTGLSSYEQYF. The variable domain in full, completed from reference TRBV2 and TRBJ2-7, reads EPEVTQTPSHQVTQMGQEVILRCVPISNHLYFYWYRQILGQKVEFLVSFYNNEISEKSEIFDDQFSVERPDGSNFTLKIRSTKLEDSAMYFCASTGLSSYEQYFGPGTRLTVT.

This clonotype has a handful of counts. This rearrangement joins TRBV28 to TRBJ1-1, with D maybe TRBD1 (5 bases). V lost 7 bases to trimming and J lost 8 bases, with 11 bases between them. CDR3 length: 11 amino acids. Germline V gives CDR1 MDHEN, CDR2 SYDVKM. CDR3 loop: CASKIRGEAFF. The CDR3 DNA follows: TGTGCCAGCAAGATCCGGGGGGAAGCTTTCTTT. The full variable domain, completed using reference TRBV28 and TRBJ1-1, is DVKVTQSSRYLVKRTGEKVFLECVQDMDHENMFWYRQDPGLGLRLIYFSYDVKMKEKGDIPEGYSVSREKKERFSLILESASTNQTSMYLCASKIRGEAFFGQGTRLTVV.

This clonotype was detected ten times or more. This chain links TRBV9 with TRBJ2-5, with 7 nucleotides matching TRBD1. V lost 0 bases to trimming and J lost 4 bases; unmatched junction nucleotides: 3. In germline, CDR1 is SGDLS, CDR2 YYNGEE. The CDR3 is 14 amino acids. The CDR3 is CASSVGSGGETQYF. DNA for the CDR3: TGTGCCAGCAGCGTAGGGTCAGGGGGAGAGACCCAGTACTTC.

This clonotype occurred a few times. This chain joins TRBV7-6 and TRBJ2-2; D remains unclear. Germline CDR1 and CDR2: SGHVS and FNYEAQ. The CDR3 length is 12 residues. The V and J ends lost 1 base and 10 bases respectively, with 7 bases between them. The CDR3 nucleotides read TGTGCCAGCAGCTTAGATCGGCAGGAGCTGTTTTTT. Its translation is CASSLDRQELFF.

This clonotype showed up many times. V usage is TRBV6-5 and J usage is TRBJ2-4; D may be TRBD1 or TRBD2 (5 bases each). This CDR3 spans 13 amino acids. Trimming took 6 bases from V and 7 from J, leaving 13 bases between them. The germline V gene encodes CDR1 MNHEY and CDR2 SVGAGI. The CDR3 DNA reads TGTGCCAGCAGCAAAATCAGGGAGAACATTCAGTACTTC. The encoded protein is CASSKIRENIQYF.

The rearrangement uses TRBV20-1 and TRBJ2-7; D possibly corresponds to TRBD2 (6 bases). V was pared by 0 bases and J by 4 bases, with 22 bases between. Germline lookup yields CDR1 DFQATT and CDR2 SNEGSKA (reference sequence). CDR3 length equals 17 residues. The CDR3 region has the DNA TGCAGTGCTAGAGATCGGGGACCCCTGGCTAGCGATTACGAGCAGTACTTC. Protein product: CSARDRGPLASDYEQYF.

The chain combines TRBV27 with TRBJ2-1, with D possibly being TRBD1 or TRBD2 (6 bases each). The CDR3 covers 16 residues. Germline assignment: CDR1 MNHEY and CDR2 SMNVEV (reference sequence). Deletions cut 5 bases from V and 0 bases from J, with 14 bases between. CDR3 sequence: CASSLGGHFSYNEQFF. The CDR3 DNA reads TGTGCCAGCAGTCTCGGGGGACACTTCTCCTACAATGAGCAGTTCTTC.